Listed below are T cell receptor beta chains from one sample, sequenced in a study of metastatic and nonmetastatic thyroid tumors. MiXCR was used by TCRdb to re-call the PCR reads. The table records 50,000 to 60,000 clones, about 15% of them present only once. Specimen: blood. Every receptor here comes from a female donor with papillary thyroid cancer or a benign thyroid nodule (not recorded which). Some clones in this sample may be carry-over from other donors' samples. The CDR3 runs from the conserved cysteine through the conserved F or W. The order of the fields is V gene, D gene, J gene, clone size, CDR3 protein, CDR3 DNA. The D gene is left open where the match is weak. For some rows the clone size is stated as once, few or many, or as a class when expanded; others skip it.

TRBV20-1	TRBD2	TRBJ2-7	many	CSARDGTKGSYEQYF	TGCAGTGCTAGAGATGGGACTAAGGGTTCCTACGAGCAGTACTTC
TRBV2	.	TRBJ1-2	many	CASSEALTGYGYTF	TGTGCCAGCAGTGAAGCGCTTACAGGCTATGGCTACACCTTC
TRBV28	.	TRBJ2-3	.	CASSSNRVPTDTQYF	TGTGCCAGCAGTTCGAACAGGGTTCCCACAGATACGCAGTATTTT
TRBV6-1	.	TRBJ2-2	few	CASSTQGYVELFF	TGTGCCAGCAGTACACAGGGTTACGTGGAGCTGTTTTTT
TRBV12-3/TRBV12-4	TRBD2	TRBJ2-5	few	CASSPSGRSDTQYF	TGTGCCAGCAGCCCCAGCGGGAGGTCTGATACCCAGTACTTC
TRBV14	.	TRBJ2-5	many	CASSQELAETQYF	TGTGCCAGCAGCCAAGAATTGGCGGAGACCCAGTACTTC
TRBV4-2	.	TRBJ2-5	many	CASSQVGSSVETQYF	TGTGCCAGCAGCCAAGTAGGGTCTAGCGTAGAGACCCAGTACTTC
TRBV7-9	TRBD1	TRBJ2-7	many	CASSLVAGGSEQYF	TGTGCCAGCAGCTTAGTGGCAGGGGGCTCCGAGCAGTACTTC
TRBV5-1	.	TRBJ2-6	many	CASSLGSSGANVLTF	TGCGCCAGCAGCTTGGGCAGCTCTGGGGCCAACGTCCTGACTTTC
TRBV7-8	.	TRBJ2-7	many	CASSVPGAGVSYEQYF	TGTGCCAGCAGCGTGCCGGGAGCAGGCGTCTCCTACGAGCAGTACTTC
TRBV11-3	TRBD1	TRBJ2-7	.	CASSSGTGKPYEQYF	TGTGCCAGCAGCTCCGGGACAGGGAAACCCTACGAGCAGTACTTC
TRBV7-2	.	TRBJ1-2	many	CASSLTLSRQVQNGYTF	TGTGCCAGCAGCTTAACCCTTTCCCGACAGGTTCAGAATGGCTACACCTTC
TRBV11-1	TRBD1	TRBJ2-4	many	CASSLGDRGGAAVAKNIQYF	TGTGCCAGCAGCTTAGGGGACAGGGGAGGTGCCGCCGTAGCCAAAAACATTCAGTACTTC
TRBV6-6	TRBD1	TRBJ2-6	many	CASSYGTGSGANVLTF	TGTGCCAGCAGTTACGGGACAGGGTCGGGGGCCAACGTCCTGACTTTC
TRBV6-2/TRBV6-3	TRBD2	TRBJ2-1	.	CASRSSGSSYNEQFF	TGTGCCAGCAGATCAAGCGGGAGCTCCTACAATGAGCAGTTCTTC
TRBV5-4	TRBD2	TRBJ2-1	many	CASSPGTSSDEQFF	TGTGCCAGCAGCCCGGGGACTAGCAGCGATGAGCAGTTCTTC
TRBV5-1	.	TRBJ2-3	many	CASSAQAGGSTDTQYF	TGCGCCAGCAGCGCCCAAGCAGGTGGTAGCACAGATACGCAGTATTTT
TRBV30	.	TRBJ2-2	.	CAWKGSLNTGELFF	TGTGCCTGGAAGGGCTCCTTGAACACCGGGGAGCTGTTTTTT
TRBV5-1	.	TRBJ2-5	many	CASSTPGQETQYF	TGCGCCAGCAGCACTCCCGGCCAAGAGACCCAGTACTTC
TRBV2	.	TRBJ2-7	many	CASSLTSYYEQYF	TGTGCCAGCAGTTTAACTAGCTACTACGAGCAGTACTTC
TRBV24-1	.	TRBJ1-2	few	CATSDYQGDRGGYTF	TGTGCCACCAGTGACTACCAGGGAGACCGCGGTGGCTACACCTTC
TRBV28	.	TRBJ1-1	many	CAGKGPRNTEAFF	TGTGCCGGAAAAGGACCGCGGAACACTGAAGCTTTCTTT
TRBV4-2	.	TRBJ1-1	many	CASSPNSIPLYPTEAFF	TGTGCCAGCAGCCCGAATAGTATCCCCCTATACCCCACTGAAGCTTTCTTT
TRBV15	.	TRBJ1-2	.	CATSPPRRQSGYTF	TGTGCCACCAGTCCCCCGAGGCGACAGAGTGGCTACACCTTC
TRBV10-3	.	TRBJ2-3	many	CAISEGGLEGQTQYF	TGTGCCATCAGTGAGGGGGGGCTAGAGGGACAGACGCAGTATTTT
TRBV2	.	TRBJ2-1	many	CASSERTLHEQFF	TGTGCCAGCAGTGAAAGAACTCTTCATGAGCAGTTCTTC
TRBV28	.	TRBJ2-5	many	CASSSGRETQYF	TGTGCCAGCAGTTCAGGGAGGGAGACCCAGTACTTC
TRBV20-1	TRBD2	TRBJ2-3	.	CSARPGLDLGDTQYF	TGCAGTGCTAGACCGGGACTAGACCTGGGCGATACGCAGTATTTT
TRBV19	.	TRBJ1-5	.	CASSPKRGVLNKPQHF	TGTGCCAGTAGTCCCAAAAGGGGGGTGCTAAATAAGCCCCAGCATTTT
TRBV15	.	TRBJ2-1	few	CAASRDPRGAYNEQFF	TGTGCCGCCAGCAGAGATCCTAGAGGAGCATACAATGAGCAGTTCTTC
TRBV28	.	TRBJ2-7	.	CASSFIAYSSYEHYF	TGTGCCAGCAGTTTCATAGCGTACAGCTCCTACGAGCATTACTTC
TRBV18	TRBD2	TRBJ2-2	many	CASSPLAGGPDGELFF	TGTGCCAGCTCACCTTTAGCGGGAGGGCCCGACGGGGAGCTGTTTTTT
TRBV29-1	.	TRBJ1-6	many	CSVAISPGSPLHF	TGCAGCGTTGCCATCTCCCCGGGGTCACCCCTCCACTTT
TRBV28	.	TRBJ1-5	many	CASGDDQPQHF	TGTGCCAGCGGTGATGATCAGCCCCAGCATTTT
TRBV6-5	.	TRBJ1-1	many	CASSYRGVNTEAFF	TGTGCCAGCAGTTACCGTGGAGTGAACACTGAAGCTTTCTTT
TRBV6-1	.	TRBJ1-4	.	CVSSGDGELFF	TGTGTCAGCAGTGGAGATGGTGAACTGTTTTTT
TRBV19	.	TRBJ1-4	few	CASRFEGWSEKLFF	TGTGCCAGTAGATTCGAAGGGTGGAGTGAAAAACTGTTTTTT
TRBV28	TRBD1	TRBJ1-1	many	CASSLYEPGGWNTEAFF	TGTGCCAGCAGTTTATATGAGCCAGGGGGCTGGAACACTGAAGCTTTCTTT
TRBV20-1	TRBD1	TRBJ1-5	many	CSARAGQGAYQPQHF	TGCAGTGCTAGAGCCGGACAGGGGGCCTATCAGCCCCAGCATTTT
TRBV11-3	TRBD1	TRBJ2-7	.	CASISIRTGRAYDQYF	TGTGCCAGCATCTCGATTCGGACAGGCAGGGCCTACGATCAGTACTTC
TRBV6-2/TRBV6-3	TRBD1	TRBJ1-5	many	CASSSPGQGNQPQHF	TGTGCCAGCAGTTCCCCGGGACAGGGCAATCAGCCCCAGCATTTT
TRBV2	TRBD1	TRBJ1-2	many	CASSDEGAAGYGYTF	TGTGCCAGCTCCGATGAGGGGGCGGCGGGCTATGGCTACACCTTC
TRBV27	.	TRBJ1-4	many	CASSLRRGLTNEKLFF	TGTGCCAGCAGTTTAAGGCGGGGGTTAACTAATGAAAAACTGTTTTTT
TRBV6-1	.	TRBJ1-2	.	CASSETDGTQGVGYTF	TGTGCCAGCAGTGAAACCGATGGAACCCAGGGAGTTGGCTACACCTTC
TRBV27	TRBD2	TRBJ2-7	.	CASSRTSGRCADQYF	TGTGCCAGCAGCAGGACTAGCGGGAGATGTGCGGACCAGTACTTC
TRBV10-3	TRBD1	TRBJ1-1	many	CAIRAVDRQGRTEAFF	TGTGCCATCAGGGCCGTAGATAGACAGGGGCGCACTGAAGCTTTCTTT
TRBV27	.	TRBJ1-5	many	CASSLSWGGSNQPQHF	TGTGCCAGCAGTTTATCGTGGGGGGGATCTAATCAGCCCCAGCATTTT
TRBV9	TRBD1	TRBJ2-5	many	CASSKRTGLEETQYF	TGTGCCAGCAGCAAGCGGACAGGTTTGGAGGAGACCCAGTACTTC
TRBV6-5	TRBD1	TRBJ1-2	medium-sized	CASSYLGQGANYGYTF	TGTGCCAGCAGTTACCTCGGACAGGGGGCTAACTATGGCTACACCTTC
TRBV10-3	.	TRBJ2-7	few	CATIQRSSYEQYF	TGTGCCACCATCCAAAGGAGCTCCTACGAGCAGTACTTC
TRBV5-1	.	TRBJ1-1	.	CASSHTGTNTEALF	TGCGCCAGCAGTCACACAGGAACGAACACTGAAGCTTTGTTT
TRBV11-2	TRBD1	TRBJ1-1	many	CASGDREGAEAFF	TGTGCCAGCGGGGACAGGGAGGGGGCTGAAGCTTTCTTT
TRBV28	.	TRBJ1-4	many	CASSLLGEWEEKLFF	TGTGCCAGCAGTTTATTAGGTGAATGGGAAGAAAAACTGTTTTTT
TRBV20-1	.	TRBJ2-1	many	CSARATGVRFF	TGCAGTGCTAGAGCTACGGGAGTTCGGTTCTTC
TRBV28	.	TRBJ2-7	few	CASILMGQENDEQYF	TGTGCCAGCATTTTAATGGGACAAGAGAATGACGAGCAGTACTTC